The sample holds a few counts of the clone carrying this TCR beta chain. CDR3 length equals 14 residues. Germline V lookup: CDR1 SEHNR, CDR2 FQNEAQ (reference sequence). Between the trimmed V and J ends, which lost 2 bases and 5 bases, there was a span of 10 bases. The data originate from a study of blood T cell repertoires in COVID-19. Study details: The study drew acute and convalescent COVID-19 samples from the United States, Italy and Spain. T cells, B-cell-depleted T cells, or PBMCs provided the cDNA or gDNA that served as material.

In the authors' methods: Counts of nucleated cells, estimated from reference gene primer amplification, were obtained. The repertoire was sequenced with immunoSEQ multiplex PCR; TCRdb's copy has only in-frame clones and lacks some. For V, J and clone size, that table is used; D and trimming come from the DNA. Found here are 250,000 to 350,000 clones, around nine tenths of them singletons; the top ten hold around 10%. Followed over time, Seattle patients had been enrolled while infection was active. The rearrangement uses TRBV7-9 and TRBJ1-5; tentatively, D is TRBD1 (6 bases). Material: peripheral blood. The TCR originated in a woman between 25 and 40 years old with COVID-19, enrolled during active disease. DNA of the CDR3: TGTGCCAGCAGCTTAAGCACAGGGTATCAGCCCCAGCATTTT. Protein: CASSLSTGYQPQHF.